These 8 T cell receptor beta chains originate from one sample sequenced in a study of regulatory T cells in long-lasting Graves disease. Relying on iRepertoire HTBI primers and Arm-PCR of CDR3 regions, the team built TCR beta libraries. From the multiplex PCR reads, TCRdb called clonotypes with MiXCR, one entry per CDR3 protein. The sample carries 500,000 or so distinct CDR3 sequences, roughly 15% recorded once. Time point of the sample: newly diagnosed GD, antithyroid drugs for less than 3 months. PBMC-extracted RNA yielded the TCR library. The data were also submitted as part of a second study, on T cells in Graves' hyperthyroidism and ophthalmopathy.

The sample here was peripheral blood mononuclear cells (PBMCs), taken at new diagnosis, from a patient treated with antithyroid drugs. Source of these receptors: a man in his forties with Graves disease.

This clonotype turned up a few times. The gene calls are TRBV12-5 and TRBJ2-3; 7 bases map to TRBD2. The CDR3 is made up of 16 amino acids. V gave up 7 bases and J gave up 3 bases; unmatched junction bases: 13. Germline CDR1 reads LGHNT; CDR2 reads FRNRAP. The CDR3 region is CASAPVTEGLTDTQYF. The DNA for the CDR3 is TGTGCTAGTGCCCCCGTGACAGAGGGACTAACAGATACGCAGTATTTT.

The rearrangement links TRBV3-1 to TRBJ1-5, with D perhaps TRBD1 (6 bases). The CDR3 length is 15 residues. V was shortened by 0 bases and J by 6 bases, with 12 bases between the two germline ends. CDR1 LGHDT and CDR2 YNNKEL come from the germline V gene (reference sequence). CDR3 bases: TGTGCCAGCAGCCAAGATACAGGGCTCGGTCAGCCCCAGCATTTT. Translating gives CASSQDTGLGQPQHF.

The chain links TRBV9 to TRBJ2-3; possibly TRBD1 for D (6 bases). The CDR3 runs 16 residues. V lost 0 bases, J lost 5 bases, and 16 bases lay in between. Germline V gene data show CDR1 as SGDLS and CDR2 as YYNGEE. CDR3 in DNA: TGTGCCAGCAGCGTAGGGGGGACACCCCTGGAAGATACGCAGTATTTT. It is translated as CASSVGGTPLEDTQYF.

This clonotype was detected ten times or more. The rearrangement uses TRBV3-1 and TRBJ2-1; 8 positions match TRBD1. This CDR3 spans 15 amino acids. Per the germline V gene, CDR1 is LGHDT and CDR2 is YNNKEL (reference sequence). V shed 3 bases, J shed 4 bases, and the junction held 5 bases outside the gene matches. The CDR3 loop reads CASSHGQGVYNEQFF. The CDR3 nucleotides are TGTGCCAGCAGCCACGGACAGGGAGTTTACAATGAGCAGTTCTTC.

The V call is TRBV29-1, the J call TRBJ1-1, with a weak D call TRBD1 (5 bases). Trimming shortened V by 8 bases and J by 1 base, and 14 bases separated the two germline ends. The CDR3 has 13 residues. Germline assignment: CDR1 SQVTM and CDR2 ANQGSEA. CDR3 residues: CSIGGGPNTEAFF. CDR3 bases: TGCAGCATCGGGGGGGGTCCGAACACTGAAGCTTTCTTT.

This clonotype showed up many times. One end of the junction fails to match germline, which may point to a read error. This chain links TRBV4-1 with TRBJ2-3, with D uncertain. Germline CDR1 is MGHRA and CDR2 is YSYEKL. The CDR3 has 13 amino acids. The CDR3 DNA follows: TGTGCCAGCAGTCAACCCGGCACAGATACGCAGTATTTT. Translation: CASSQPGTDTQYF.

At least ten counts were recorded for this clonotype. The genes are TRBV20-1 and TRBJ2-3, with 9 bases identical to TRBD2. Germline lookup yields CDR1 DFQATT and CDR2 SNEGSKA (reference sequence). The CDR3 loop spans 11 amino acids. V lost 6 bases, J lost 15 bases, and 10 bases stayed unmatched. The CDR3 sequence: CSAPRLAEKYF. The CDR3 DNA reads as TGCAGTGCCCCCCGACTAGCGGAAAAATATTTT.

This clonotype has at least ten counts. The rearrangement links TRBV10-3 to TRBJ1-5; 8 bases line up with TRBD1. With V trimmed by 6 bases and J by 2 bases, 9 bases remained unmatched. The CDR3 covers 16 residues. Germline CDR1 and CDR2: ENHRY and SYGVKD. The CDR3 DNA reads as TGTGCCATCAGGGACACAGGGGGGACGGGCAATCAGCCCCAGCATTTT. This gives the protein CAIRDTGGTGNQPQHF.